Listed below are T cell receptor beta chains from one sample, sequenced in a study of T cells in Graves' hyperthyroidism and ophthalmopathy. A single record per CDR3 protein comes from TCRdb applying MiXCR to the multiplex PCR reads. Altogether around 520,000 distinct CDR3 sequences are present, about 24% being singletons, with the ten largest covering over 9%. The sequencing sample was made of blood. Receptors originate from a woman younger than 45 with Graves' ophthalmopathy. The conserved cysteine and the conserved F or W are not part of the CDR3 here. The order of the fields is J gene, clone size, V gene, CDR3 protein. Rows may omit the clone size; those that give it use once, few, many or a size class.

TRBJ1-2,.,TRBV6-2/TRBV6-3,ASSPPPPIGYGYT
TRBJ2-5,many,TRBV12-3/TRBV12-4,ASSSPSGGGETQY
TRBJ2-5,many,TRBV5-1,ASSLSGQGETQY
TRBJ2-7,many,TRBV30,AWRVGSYEQY
TRBJ1-1,few,TRBV15,ATSRGGERSGAF
TRBJ2-7,few,TRBV9,ASSGGTSMSYEQY
TRBJ1-1,many,TRBV7-2,ASSRTSREGRTEAF
TRBJ1-5,many,TRBV19,ATMGQGAQPQH
TRBJ2-7,many,TRBV7-8,ASSLAVGTYEQY
TRBJ1-3,many,TRBV5-1,ASSLADRQPNTIY
TRBJ2-6,.,TRBV12-3/TRBV12-4,ASSLGRGQSGVLT
TRBJ1-2,.,TRBV2,ASRQEGTPHYGYT
TRBJ2-5,many,TRBV12-3/TRBV12-4,ASSPDWAETQY
TRBJ2-3,many,TRBV24-1,ATSESGFPTDTQY
TRBJ2-5,few,TRBV15,ATSRDVPGGGKETQY
TRBJ2-7,many,TRBV11-1,ASSPGGAFLDEQY
TRBJ2-7,few,TRBV9,ASSSKQDRETYEQY
TRBJ2-5,.,TRBV6-1,ASSEQAGEAETQY
TRBJ2-7,many,TRBV11-1,ASSPAPHEQY
TRBJ2-7,.,TRBV3-1,ASSQRQHSYEQY
TRBJ2-7,many,TRBV15,ATSRDVGSYEQY
TRBJ2-5,many,TRBV2,ASVRDNQETQY
TRBJ2-2,many,TRBV20-1,SFLGLTNTGELF
TRBJ1-2,.,TRBV12-3/TRBV12-4,ASSTREGKGYT
TRBJ2-7,few,TRBV6-1,ASSATVFNEQY
TRBJ2-5,.,TRBV10-3,AISDGTEGIETQY
TRBJ1-1,many,TRBV28,ASSSGAGVNTEAF
TRBJ2-5,many,TRBV12-3/TRBV12-4,ASSARDRQETQY
TRBJ1-2,many,TRBV5-1,ASSMGQKGYGYT
TRBJ1-1,few,TRBV10-1,ASSRHVSTEAF
TRBJ1-2,.,TRBV30,AGGRSYGYT
TRBJ1-5,many,TRBV6-5,ASNLLDQPQH
TRBJ2-5,few,TRBV11-2,ASSREAGPGETQY